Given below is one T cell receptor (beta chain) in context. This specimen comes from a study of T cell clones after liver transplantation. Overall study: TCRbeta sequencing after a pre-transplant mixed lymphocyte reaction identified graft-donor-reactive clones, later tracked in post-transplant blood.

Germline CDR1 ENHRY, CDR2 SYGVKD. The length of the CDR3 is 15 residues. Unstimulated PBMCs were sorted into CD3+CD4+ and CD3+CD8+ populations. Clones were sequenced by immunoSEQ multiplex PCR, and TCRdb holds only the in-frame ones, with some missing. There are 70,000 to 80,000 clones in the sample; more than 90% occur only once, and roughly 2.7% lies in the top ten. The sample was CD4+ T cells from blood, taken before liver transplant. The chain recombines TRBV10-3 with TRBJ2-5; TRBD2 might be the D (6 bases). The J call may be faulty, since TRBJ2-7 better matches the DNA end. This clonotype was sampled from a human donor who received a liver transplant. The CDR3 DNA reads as TGTGCCATCAGCGTCCGGGACGGGAGCTCCTACGAGCAGTACTTC. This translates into CAISVRDGSSYEQYF.